This record concerns one T cell receptor beta chain sequence. CDR1 SGHTA and CDR2 FQGNSA come from the germline V gene. The CDR3 spans 14 residues. V was trimmed by 3 bases and J by 0 bases, leaving 8 bases between them. The sample is drawn from a study of T cell changes during pregnancy in multiple sclerosis. Assay: immunoSEQ multiplex PCR; the TCRdb copy retains only in-frame clones and omits some. The table records 100,000 or so clones, around nine tenths of them present only once. Sequences were derived from peripheral blood, sampled in the second trimester of pregnancy. The source is a female donor with multiple sclerosis, enrolled in a pregnancy study. V usage is TRBV7-2 and J usage is TRBJ1-1; TRBD1 might be the D (6 bases). The CDR3 sequence is CASSLDSMNTEAFF. In nucleotides, the CDR3 is TGTGCCAGCAGCTTGGACAGCATGAACACTGAAGCTTTCTTT.